These T cell receptor beta chains were read from a single sample in a study of blood T cell repertoires in COVID-19. Produced via immunoSEQ multiplex PCR; TCRdb's table is partial and in-frame only. The sample has fewer than 200,000 clones, around 80% seen once. Input material: PBMCs or T cells enriched from blood (not recorded which). The receptors derive from a man aged 50-60 years who had recovered from COVID-19. The conserved cysteine and the conserved F or W are not part of the CDR3 here.

v_call	j_call	cdr3_aa
TRBV7-2	TRBJ1-5	ASSLVGSTTGGNQPQH
TRBV19	TRBJ2-2	ASSIQVYWTGELF
TRBV18	TRBJ1-2	ASSPLGQGYGYT
TRBV15	TRBJ2-3	ATSREQGGRTDTQY
TRBV5-1	TRBJ2-1	ASSQRIRDLQF
TRBV30	TRBJ2-2	AWRRGGELF
TRBV7-2	TRBJ1-5	ASTSYSDNQPQH
TRBV28	TRBJ2-1	ASRDIRSYNEQF
TRBV6-5	TRBJ1-4	ASSLTGGVDEKLF
TRBV2	TRBJ2-1	ATTSSLWERNSDEQF
TRBV7-2	TRBJ2-1	ASSLTGAYNEQF
TRBV19	TRBJ1-2	ASYQGRLGGYT
TRBV6-5	TRBJ2-7	ASSIKTGGYEQY
TRBV7-2	TRBJ2-5	ASSLVGTSGGEETQY
TRBV5-1	TRBJ1-2	ASSLSGHRIESNYGYT
TRBV19	TRBJ2-3	ASSTGEAGAQY
TRBV30	TRBJ2-7	AWSPDSSYEQY
TRBV25-1	TRBJ2-2	ASRAPPSGLTGELF